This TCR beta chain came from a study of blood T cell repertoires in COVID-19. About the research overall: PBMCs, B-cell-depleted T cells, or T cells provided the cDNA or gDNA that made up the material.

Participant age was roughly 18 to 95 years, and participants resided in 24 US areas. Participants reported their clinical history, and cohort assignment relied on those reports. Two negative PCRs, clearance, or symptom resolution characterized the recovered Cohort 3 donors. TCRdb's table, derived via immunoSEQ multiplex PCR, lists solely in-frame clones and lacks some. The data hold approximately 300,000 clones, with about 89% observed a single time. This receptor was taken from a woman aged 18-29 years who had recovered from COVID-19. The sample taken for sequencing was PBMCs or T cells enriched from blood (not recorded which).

In nucleotides, the CDR3 is TGTGCCAGCAGCCCAGGGACAGGGGGAACCAACTATGGCTACACCTTC. Translating it yields CASSPGTGGTNYGYTF. The chain couples TRBV11-2 to TRBJ1-2, with TRBD1 matching over 11 bases. Germline CDR1 reads SGHAT; CDR2 reads FQNNGV. V gave up 5 bases and J gave up 2 bases; unmatched junction bases: 7. The CDR3 runs to 16 residues.